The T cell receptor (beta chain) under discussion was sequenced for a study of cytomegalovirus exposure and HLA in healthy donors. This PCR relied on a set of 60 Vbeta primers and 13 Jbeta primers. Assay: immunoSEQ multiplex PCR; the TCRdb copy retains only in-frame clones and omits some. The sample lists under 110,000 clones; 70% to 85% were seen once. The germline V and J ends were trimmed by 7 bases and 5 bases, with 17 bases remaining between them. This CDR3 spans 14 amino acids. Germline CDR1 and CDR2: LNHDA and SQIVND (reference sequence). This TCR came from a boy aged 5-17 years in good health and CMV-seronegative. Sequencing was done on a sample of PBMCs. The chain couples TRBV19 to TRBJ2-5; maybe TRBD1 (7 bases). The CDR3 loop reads CASTTKAGGETQYF. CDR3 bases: TGTGCCAGTACCACGAAAGCAGGGGGGGAGACCCAGTACTTC.